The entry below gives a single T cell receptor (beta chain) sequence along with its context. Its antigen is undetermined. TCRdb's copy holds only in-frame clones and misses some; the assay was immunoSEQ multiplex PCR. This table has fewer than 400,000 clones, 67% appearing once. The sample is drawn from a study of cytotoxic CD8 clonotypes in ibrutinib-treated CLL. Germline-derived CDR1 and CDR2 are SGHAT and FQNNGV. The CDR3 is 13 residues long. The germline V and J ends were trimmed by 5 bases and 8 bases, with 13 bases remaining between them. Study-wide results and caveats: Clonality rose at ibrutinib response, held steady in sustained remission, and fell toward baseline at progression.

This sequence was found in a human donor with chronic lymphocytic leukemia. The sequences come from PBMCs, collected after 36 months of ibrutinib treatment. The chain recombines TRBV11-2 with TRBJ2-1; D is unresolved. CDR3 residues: CASSREAGYEQFF. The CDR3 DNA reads TGTGCCAGCAGCAGAGAGGCCGGGTATGAGCAGTTCTTC. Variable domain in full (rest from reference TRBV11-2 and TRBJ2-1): EAGVAQSPRYKIIEKRQSVAFWCNPISGHATLYWYQQILGQGPKLLIQFQNNGVVDDSQLPKDRFSAERLKGVDSTLKIQPAKLEDSAVYLCASSREAGYEQFFGPGTRLTVL.